Listed below are T cell receptor beta chains from one sample, sequenced in a study of radiation and T cells in renal cell carcinoma. Some clones are missing from TCRdb's copy, which holds only in-frame ones; the method was immunoSEQ multiplex PCR. The sample lists over 85,000 clones; roughly 80% were seen once. The source material was blood, sampled from a patient whose treatment included radiotherapy and nephrectomy. The receptors shown here come from a man aged 50-59 years with renal cell carcinoma. Both conserved end residues are part of each CDR3.

j_gene: TRBJ1-1; v_gene: TRBV19; CDR3aa: CASSYFGTEAFF
j_gene: TRBJ2-7; v_gene: TRBV5-4; CDR3aa: CASSSTDRAYEQYF
j_gene: TRBJ2-3; v_gene: TRBV6-5; CDR3aa: CASSYLGRAQYF
j_gene: TRBJ1-2; v_gene: TRBV28; CDR3aa: CASTLLDRVYGYTF
j_gene: TRBJ1-2; v_gene: TRBV9; CDR3aa: CASSPGTGRGYTF
j_gene: TRBJ2-5; v_gene: TRBV11-1; CDR3aa: CASSLGSGGNQETQYF
j_gene: TRBJ1-4; v_gene: TRBV6-1; CDR3aa: CASRGAGATNEKLFF
j_gene: TRBJ2-5; v_gene: TRBV7-7; CDR3aa: CASRPTGSGSETQYF
j_gene: TRBJ1-1; v_gene: TRBV29-1; CDR3aa: CSVTRSTEAFF
j_gene: TRBJ2-7; v_gene: TRBV2; CDR3aa: CASSNPSLPPHEQYF
j_gene: TRBJ2-6; v_gene: TRBV5-1; CDR3aa: CASSLVISGANVLTF